This TCR beta chain is drawn from a study of cytomegalovirus exposure and HLA in healthy donors. About the research overall: Researchers previously reported finding 90 million to 130 million unique TCR beta sequences from roughly 180 million T cells.

PCR amplification relied on 60 Vbeta primers (plus 13 Jbeta primers). TCRdb's copy holds only in-frame clones and misses some; the assay was immunoSEQ multiplex PCR. This table holds roughly 240,000 clones, around 84% found once. The receptor comes from a girl aged 2 to 9 in good health and CMV-seronegative. What was sequenced was PBMCs.

CDR3 nucleotide sequence: TGCAGCGTTGCGGTTCGGGCCCCAGGGGATTCTAACTATGGCTACACCTTC. This codes for CSVAVRAPGDSNYGYTF. This sequence joins TRBV29-1 and TRBJ1-2, with a tentative D call TRBD1 (6 bases). The CDR3 is 17 amino acids. Trimming removed 4 bases from V and 0 bases from J, with 21 bases in between. Per germline, CDR1 SQVTM and CDR2 ANQGSEA.